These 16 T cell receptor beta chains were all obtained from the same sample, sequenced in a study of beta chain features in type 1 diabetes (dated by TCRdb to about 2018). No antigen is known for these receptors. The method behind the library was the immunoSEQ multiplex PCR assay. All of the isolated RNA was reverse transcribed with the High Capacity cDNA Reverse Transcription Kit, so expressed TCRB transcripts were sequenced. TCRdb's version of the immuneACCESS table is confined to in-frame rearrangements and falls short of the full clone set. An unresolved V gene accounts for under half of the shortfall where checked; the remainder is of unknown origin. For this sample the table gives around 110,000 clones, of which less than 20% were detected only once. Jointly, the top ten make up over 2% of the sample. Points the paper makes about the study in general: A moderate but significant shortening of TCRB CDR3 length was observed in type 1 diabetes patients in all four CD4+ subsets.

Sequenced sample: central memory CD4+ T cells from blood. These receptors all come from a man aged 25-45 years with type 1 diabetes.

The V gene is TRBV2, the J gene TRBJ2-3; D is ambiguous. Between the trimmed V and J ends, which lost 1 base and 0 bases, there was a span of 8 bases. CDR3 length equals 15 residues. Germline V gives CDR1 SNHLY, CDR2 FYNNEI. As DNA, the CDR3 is TGTGCCAGCAGTGAAGAAGGCGGCAGCACAGATACGCAGTATTTT. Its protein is CASSEEGGSTDTQYF.

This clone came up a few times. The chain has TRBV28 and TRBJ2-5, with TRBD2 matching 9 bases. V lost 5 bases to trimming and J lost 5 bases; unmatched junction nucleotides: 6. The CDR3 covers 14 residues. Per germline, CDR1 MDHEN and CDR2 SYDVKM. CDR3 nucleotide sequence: TGTGCCAGCAGTACGGGACTAGCAGTGGAGACCCAGTACTTC. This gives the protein CASSTGLAVETQYF.

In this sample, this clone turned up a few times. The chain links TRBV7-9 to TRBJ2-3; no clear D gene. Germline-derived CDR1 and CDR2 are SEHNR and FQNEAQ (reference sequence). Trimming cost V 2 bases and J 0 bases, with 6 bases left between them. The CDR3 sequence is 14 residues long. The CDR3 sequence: CASSLPGSTDTQYF. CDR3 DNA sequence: TGTGCCAGCAGCTTACCGGGTAGCACAGATACGCAGTATTTT.

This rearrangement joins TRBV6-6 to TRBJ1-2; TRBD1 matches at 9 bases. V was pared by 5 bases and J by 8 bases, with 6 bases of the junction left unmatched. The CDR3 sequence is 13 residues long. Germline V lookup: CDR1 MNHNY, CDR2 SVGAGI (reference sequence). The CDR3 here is CASSPWTGEGYTF. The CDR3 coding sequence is TGTGCCAGCAGTCCGTGGACAGGGGAGGGCTACACCTTC.

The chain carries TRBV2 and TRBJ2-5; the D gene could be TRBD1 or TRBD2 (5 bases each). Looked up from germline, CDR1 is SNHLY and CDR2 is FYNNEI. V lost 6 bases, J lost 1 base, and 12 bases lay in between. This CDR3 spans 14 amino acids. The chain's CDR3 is CASSNRGGQETQYF. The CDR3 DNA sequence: TGTGCCAGCAGCAACCGGGGCGGCCAAGAGACCCAGTACTTC.

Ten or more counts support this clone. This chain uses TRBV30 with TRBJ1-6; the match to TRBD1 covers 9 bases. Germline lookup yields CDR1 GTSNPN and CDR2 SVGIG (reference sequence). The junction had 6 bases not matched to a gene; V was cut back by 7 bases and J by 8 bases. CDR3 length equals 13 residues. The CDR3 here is CASTDRGYSPLHF. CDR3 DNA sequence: TGTGCCTCCACGGACAGGGGTTATTCACCCCTCCACTTT.

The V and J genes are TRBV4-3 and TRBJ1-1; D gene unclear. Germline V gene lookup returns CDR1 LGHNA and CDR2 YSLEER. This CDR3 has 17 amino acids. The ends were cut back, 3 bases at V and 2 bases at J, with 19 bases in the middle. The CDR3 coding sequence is TGCGCCAGCAGCCAGTTGTCTCGGGGTAATAGAAACACTGAAGCTTTCTTT. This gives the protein CASSQLSRGNRNTEAFF.

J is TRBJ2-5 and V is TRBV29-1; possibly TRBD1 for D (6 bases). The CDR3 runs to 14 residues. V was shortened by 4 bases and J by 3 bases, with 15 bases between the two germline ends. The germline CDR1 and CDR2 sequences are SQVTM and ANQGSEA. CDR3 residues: CSVGGTAGEETQYF. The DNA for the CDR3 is TGCAGCGTTGGGGGTACGGCAGGGGAAGAGACCCAGTACTTC.

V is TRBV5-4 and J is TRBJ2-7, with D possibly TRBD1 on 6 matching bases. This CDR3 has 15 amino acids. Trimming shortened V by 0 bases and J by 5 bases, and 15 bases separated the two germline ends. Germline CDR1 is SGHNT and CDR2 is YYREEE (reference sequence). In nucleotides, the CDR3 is TGTGCCAGCAGCTTGGGCCTACAGGGTCACAACGAGCAGTACTTC. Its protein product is CASSLGLQGHNEQYF.

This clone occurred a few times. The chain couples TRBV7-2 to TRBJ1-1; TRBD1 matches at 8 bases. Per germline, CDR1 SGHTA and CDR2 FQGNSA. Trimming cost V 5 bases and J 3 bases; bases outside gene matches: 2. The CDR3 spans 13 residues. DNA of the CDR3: TGTGCCAGCAGCGCGGACAGGGACACTGAAGCTTTCTTT. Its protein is CASSADRDTEAFF.

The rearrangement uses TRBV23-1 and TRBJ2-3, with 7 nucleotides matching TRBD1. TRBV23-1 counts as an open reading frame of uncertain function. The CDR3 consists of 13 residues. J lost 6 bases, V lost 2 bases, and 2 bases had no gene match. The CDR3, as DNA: TGCGCCAGCAGTCAAGGGACAGTCGATACGCAGTATTTT. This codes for CASSQGTVDTQYF.

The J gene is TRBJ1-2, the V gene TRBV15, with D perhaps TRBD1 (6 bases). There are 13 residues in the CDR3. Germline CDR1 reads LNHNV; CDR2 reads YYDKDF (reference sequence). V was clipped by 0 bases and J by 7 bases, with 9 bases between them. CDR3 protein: CATSREGAPGYTF. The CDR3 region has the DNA TGTGCCACCAGCAGAGAGGGGGCTCCTGGCTACACCTTC.

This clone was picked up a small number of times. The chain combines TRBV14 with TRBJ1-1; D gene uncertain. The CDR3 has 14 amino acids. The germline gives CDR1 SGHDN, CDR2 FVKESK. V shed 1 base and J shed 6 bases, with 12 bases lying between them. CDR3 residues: CASSQVLGSPEAFF. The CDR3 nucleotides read TGTGCCAGCAGCCAAGTCCTAGGCAGCCCTGAAGCTTTCTTT.

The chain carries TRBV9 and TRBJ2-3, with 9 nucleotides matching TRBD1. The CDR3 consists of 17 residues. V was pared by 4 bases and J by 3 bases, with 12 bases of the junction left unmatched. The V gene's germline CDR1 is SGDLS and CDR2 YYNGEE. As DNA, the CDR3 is TGTGCCAGCAGCCCGTCTTTTGGGACAGGGCTAACAGATACGCAGTATTTT. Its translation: CASSPSFGTGLTDTQYF.

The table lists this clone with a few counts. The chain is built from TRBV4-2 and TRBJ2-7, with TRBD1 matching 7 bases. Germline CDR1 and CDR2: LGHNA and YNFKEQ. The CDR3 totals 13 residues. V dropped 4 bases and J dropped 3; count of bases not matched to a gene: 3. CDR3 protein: CASSRDRGYEQYF. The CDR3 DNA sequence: TGTGCCAGCAGCCGGGACAGAGGCTACGAGCAGTACTTC.

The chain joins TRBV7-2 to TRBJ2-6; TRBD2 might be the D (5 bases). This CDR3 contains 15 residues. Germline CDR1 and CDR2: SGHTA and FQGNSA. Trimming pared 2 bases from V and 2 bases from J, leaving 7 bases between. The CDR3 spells CASSLSGPGANVLTF. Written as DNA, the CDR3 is TGTGCCAGCAGCTTAAGCGGCCCTGGGGCCAACGTCCTGACTTTC.